This T cell receptor beta chain derives from a study of T-cell reconstitution after alpha-beta-depleted transplantation in children. Unique molecular identifiers featured in how the TCRbeta library was prepared. TCRdb independently ran MiXCR on the PCR reads; one entry per CDR3 protein. The repertoire holds around 480,000 distinct CDR3 sequences, with 30% to 35% as singletons. CDR3 length: 16 residues. Looked up from germline, CDR1 is SGHTA and CDR2 is FQGNSA. The V gene end was trimmed by 2 bases and the J gene end by 4 bases; junction bases not matched to a gene: 8. The receptor was isolated from a human donor who donated a stem cell graft to a child with aplastic anemia. Sample: PBMCs from the stem cell graft donor, taken from the stem cell graft. The chain joins TRBV7-2 to TRBJ2-3; 8 bases are shared with TRBD1. The CDR3 here is CASSLSGGGFSDTQYF. The CDR3 bases are TGTGCCAGCAGCTTATCAGGGGGCGGGTTCTCAGATACGCAGTATTTT.